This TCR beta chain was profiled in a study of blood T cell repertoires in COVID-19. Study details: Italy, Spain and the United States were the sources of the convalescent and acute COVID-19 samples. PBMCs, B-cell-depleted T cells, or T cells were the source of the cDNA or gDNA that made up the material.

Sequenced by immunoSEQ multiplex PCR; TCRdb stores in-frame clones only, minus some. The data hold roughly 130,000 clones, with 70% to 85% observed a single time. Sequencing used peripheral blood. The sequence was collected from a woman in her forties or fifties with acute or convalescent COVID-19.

The CDR3 sequence is CAWSVQGASGYTF. The CDR3 nucleotides read TGTGCCTGGAGTGTACAGGGGGCGAGCGGCTACACCTTC. The chain combines TRBV30 with TRBJ1-2, with TRBD1 matching over 9 bases. Germline V gene sequence: CDR1 GTSNPN, CDR2 SVGIG (reference sequence). With 0 bases clipped from V and 8 bases from J, the junction kept 4 bases outside the gene matches. The CDR3 runs to 13 residues.